The 7 T cell receptor beta chains listed next were all sequenced from one sample in a study of blood T cells in healthy people across ages. Using a J-beta primer mix together with a sample-barcoded 5' primer, a second PCR was run for roughly 7 to 11 cycles. TCRdb redid the calling of the 5' RACE reads with MiXCR, one entry per CDR3 protein. The sample has about 1.7 million distinct CDR3 sequences, roughly 27% seen once. The sample was blood. The receptors here all came from a woman in her 30s in good health.

The chain is built from TRBV12-3 or TRBV12-4 and TRBJ2-1, with 11 bases matching TRBD2. Trimming at V came to 3 bases and at J to 8 bases, leaving 9 bases not matched to a gene. This CDR3 is built from 16 residues. The CDR3 DNA follows: TGTGCCAGCAGTTTCCGGCTTAGCGGGGGGGCCGATGAGCAGTTCTTC. Amino acids: CASSFRLSGGADEQFF.

The chain links TRBV19 to TRBJ2-1, with 8 nucleotides matching TRBD2. The CDR3 is 13 residues long. Germline loops: CDR1 LNHDA, CDR2 SQIVND (reference sequence). With 7 bases clipped from V and 9 bases from J, the junction kept 8 bases outside the gene matches. CDR3 loop: CASTTGRAGEQFF. The CDR3 coding sequence is TGTGCCAGTACGACCGGGAGGGCAGGTGAGCAGTTCTTC.

This clonotype has a handful of counts. The V gene is TRBV7-2, the J gene TRBJ2-7, with a tentative D call TRBD2 (6 bases). TRBJ2-5 matches the DNA end more closely, so the J call is doubtful. The CDR3 loop spans 17 amino acids. The V gene's germline CDR1 is SGHTA and CDR2 FQGNSA. This CDR3 reads CASSRSQAEAGRETQYF. The CDR3 DNA reads as TGTGCCAGCAGCCGAAGTCAGGCCGAGGCAGGGAGGGAGACCCAGTACTTC.

V gene TRBV5-1 combines with J gene TRBJ2-1; 7 positions match TRBD2. Per germline, CDR1 SGHRS and CDR2 YFSETQ. The CDR3 spans 13 residues. The junction had 6 bases not matched to a gene; V was cut back by 4 bases and J by 8 bases. CDR3 sequence (DNA): TGCGCCAGCAGCCCTCGGACTAGTGATGAGCAGTTCTTC. This encodes CASSPRTSDEQFF.

The chain joins TRBV7-2 to TRBJ1-2; TRBD1 might be the D (6 bases). V lost 1 base and J lost 4, with 13 bases in between. The CDR3 has 15 residues. Germline V lookup: CDR1 SGHTA, CDR2 FQGNSA. CDR3 in amino acids: CASSLEVGQSYGYTF. CDR3 DNA sequence: TGTGCCAGCAGCTTAGAAGTTGGACAGTCCTATGGCTACACCTTC.

This clonotype has a handful of counts. The rearrangement uses TRBV12-3 or TRBV12-4 and TRBJ1-5; D is unclear. V lost 0 bases and J lost 2, with 8 bases in between. CDR3 size: 15 residues. This chain's CDR3 is CASSLAQVGNQPQHF. In DNA, the CDR3 is TGTGCCAGCAGTTTAGCCCAGGTTGGCAATCAGCCCCAGCATTTT.

The chain employs TRBV3-1 and TRBJ2-5, with D maybe TRBD1 (6 bases). This CDR3 is 14 amino acids long. CDR1 is LGHDT, CDR2 YNNKEL, per germline (reference sequence). With 4 bases removed from V and 5 bases from J, the gap between germline ends came to 14 bases. The chain's CDR3 is CASSLSRDIETQYF. CDR3 DNA: TGTGCCAGCAGCCTCTCTCGGGACATTGAGACCCAGTACTTC.